This T cell receptor beta chain was recovered during a study of T cell repertoires in cytomegalovirus infection (dated 2019 in TCRdb). For context, the study as a whole: Because public TCR beta signatures pointed to carriage of CMV infection together with the matching HLA type, the HLA type of each donor mattered for the analysis.

In its sample, this clonotype was seen many times. Its antigen is not yet known. At one boundary the junction diverges from the germline segment, which might be a read error. Sequencing used an Illumina HiSeq 1500. TCRdb took the public reads, trimmed them with fastp at Q25, ran MiXCR for clone calling and kept in-frame beta chains. Rows with one shared CDR3 protein collapse into an entry with the most common genes and DNA. For this sample there are around 260,000 distinct CDR3 sequences; more than 20% appear just once. In total, the top ten clones hold about 15% of the sample. From cysteine to phenylalanine, the CDR3 is 16 amino acids long. Only the CDR3 portion is preserved as DNA: 48 bases, with reading frame beginning at the first base. The germline V gene sets CDR1 to SGHVS and CDR2 to FQNEAQ. General conclusions and limits of the study: The ex vivo response was dominated by HLA-C-restricted CMV-specific TCR beta clonotypes, which also provided the single most frequent clonotype in two of eight donors. In both this cohort and an independent roughly 350-donor cohort, the cumulative frequency of public TCR beta family members distinguished carriers of CMV infection plus the relevant HLA type.

The sequencing input was PBMCs. The TCR comes from a human donor in good health (CMV status not recorded). Some clones in this sample may be carry-over from other donors' samples. The chain is assembled from TRBV7-8 and TRBJ2-7; 8 central nucleotides agree with TRBD1. The CDR3 loop reads CASTLNRDRPPYEQYF. The nucleotide sequence is TGTGCCAGCACCTTAAACCGGGACAGGCCTCCCTACGAGCAGTACTTC.